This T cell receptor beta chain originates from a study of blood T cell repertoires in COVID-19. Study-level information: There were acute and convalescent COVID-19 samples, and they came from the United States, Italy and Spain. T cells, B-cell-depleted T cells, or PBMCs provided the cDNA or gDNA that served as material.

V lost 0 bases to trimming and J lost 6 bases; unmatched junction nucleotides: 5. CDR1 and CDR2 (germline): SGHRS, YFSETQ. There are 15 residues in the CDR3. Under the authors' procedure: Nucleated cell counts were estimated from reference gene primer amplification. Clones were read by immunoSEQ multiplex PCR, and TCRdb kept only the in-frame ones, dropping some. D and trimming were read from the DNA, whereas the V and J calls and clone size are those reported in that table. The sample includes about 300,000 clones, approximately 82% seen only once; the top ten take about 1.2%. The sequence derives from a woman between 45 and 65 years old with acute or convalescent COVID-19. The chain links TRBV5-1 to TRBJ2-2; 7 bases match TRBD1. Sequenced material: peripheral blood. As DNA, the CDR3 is TGCGCCAGCAGCTTGGGACAGGGTGGGCCCGGGGAGCTGTTTTTT. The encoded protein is CASSLGQGGPGELFF.